This TCR beta chain was identified during a study of OX40 agonist ivuxolimab in advanced cancers. Study-level information: Dose-escalation subjects each had hepatocellular carcinoma, melanoma, renal cell or head and neck cancer.

Sequenced by immunoSEQ multiplex PCR; TCRdb stores in-frame clones only, minus some. The repertoire consists of more than 80,000 clones, with 75% to 95% occurring once and the leading ten covering around 8.7%. Any history of autoimmune disease or systemic immunosuppression disqualified patients. CDR3 length: 15 residues. Per the germline V gene, CDR1 is SGHTA and CDR2 is FQGTGA. The V end was cut by 5 bases, the J end by 4 bases, with 15 bases between. The chain employs TRBV7-3 and TRBJ2-1; maybe TRBD1 (6 bases). The source material was CD4+ or CD8+ T cells sorted from blood, sampled in a trial of the OX40 agonist ivuxolimab. The sequence came from an adult with an advanced solid tumor such as melanoma, head and neck, liver or kidney cancer. CDR3 in amino acids: CASSAGEKGYNEQFF. In nucleotides, the CDR3 is TGTGCCAGCAGCGCAGGGGAGAAAGGGTACAATGAGCAGTTCTTC.